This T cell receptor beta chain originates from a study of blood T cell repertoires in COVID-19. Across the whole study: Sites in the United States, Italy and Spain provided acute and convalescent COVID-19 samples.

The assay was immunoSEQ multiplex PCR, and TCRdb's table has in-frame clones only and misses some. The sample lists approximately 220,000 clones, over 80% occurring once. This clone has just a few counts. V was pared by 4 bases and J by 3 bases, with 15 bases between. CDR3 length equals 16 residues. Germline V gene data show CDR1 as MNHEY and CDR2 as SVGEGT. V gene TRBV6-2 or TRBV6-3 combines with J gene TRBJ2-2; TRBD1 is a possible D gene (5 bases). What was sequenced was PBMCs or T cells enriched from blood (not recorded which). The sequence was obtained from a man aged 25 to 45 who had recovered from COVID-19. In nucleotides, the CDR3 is TGTGCCAGCAGTTTAGGGCTTTCAGGGTACACCGGGGAGCTGTTTTTT. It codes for CASSLGLSGYTGELFF.